The clone carrying this TCR beta chain was picked up one time. These data come from a study of sequential checkpoint blockade in melanoma. The overall study: Maintenance nivolumab came after either treatment sequence.

Sample treatment: randomized to nivolumab then ipilimumab (arm A) or the reverse (arm B). This CDR3 comprises 17 residues. V was pared by 0 bases and J by 4 bases, with 8 bases of the junction left unmatched. The V gene's germline CDR1 is SGHAT and CDR2 FQDESV (reference sequence). Generated by immunoSEQ multiplex PCR, the TCRdb table keeps only in-frame clones and is missing some. The sample has about 5,700 clones, 70% to 90% seen once. The chain is built from TRBV11-1 and TRBJ2-2; 7 nucleotides line up with TRBD2. The clonotype originates from a human donor with melanoma. Sequenced material: CD8+ T cells sorted from blood (inferred from file names), taken from a patient given nivolumab and ipilimumab in sequence. Written as DNA, the CDR3 is TGTGCCAGCAGCTTAGCGGGAGGACTAGATAGCACCGGGGAGCTGTTTTTT. Translation gives CASSLAGGLDSTGELFF.